A single T cell receptor (beta chain) is shown here with its context. For every subset, genomic DNA was evenly distributed across several immunoSEQ plates. TCRdb's table, derived via immunoSEQ multiplex PCR, lists solely in-frame clones and lacks some. The table has about 750,000 clones, 80% to 95% seen once; the top ten hold 24%. It was CD45RO-negative cells, positively selected for CCR7, that made up naive CD8 cells, with terminally differentiated effector memory CD45RA+ cells excluded. Caucasian adults residing in Nashville, Tennessee made up all the donors. J was trimmed by 0 bases and V by 2 bases; bases with no gene match: 4. In germline, CDR1 is MNHEY, CDR2 SMNVEV (reference sequence). The CDR3 spans 15 residues. This entry is derived from a study of shared clonotypes between healthy human individuals.

V and J are TRBV27 and TRBJ2-7, with 7 bases fitting TRBD2. This receptor was identified in a man aged 30 to 39 in good health. The sample taken for sequencing was naive CD8+ T cells sorted from blood. The DNA of the CDR3 is TGTGCCAGCAGTTTACGGCGGGAGCGCTCCTACGAGCAGTACTTC. As protein: CASSLRRERSYEQYF.